This is a list of T cell receptor beta chains from one sample in a study of neoadjuvant anti-PD-1 for oral cavity cancer. Profiling relied on immunoSEQ multiplex PCR, and the TCRdb table lists in-frame clones only, not all of them. The sample holds 15,000 or so clones, approximately 61% seen once. This sample comprised PBMCs, obtained before nivolumab (anti-PD-1) treatment. The receptors here all came from a person between 40 and 85 years old with oral cavity squamous cell carcinoma. Each CDR3 is given with its conserved first and last residue. D genes are given only for firm matches. Rows give clone size only sometimes, using once, few, many, or a class for an expanded clone.

v_call	j_call	clone_size	d_call	cdr3_nt	cdr3_aa
TRBV5-5	TRBJ2-3	.	.	TGTGCCAGCAGCTTGGGGGCCCTAGGGGGTACAGATACGCAGTATTTT	CASSLGALGGTDTQYF
TRBV2	TRBJ2-7	.	.	TGTGCCAGCAGTGACTACGGGCTCTCCTACGAGCAGTACTTC	CASSDYGLSYEQYF
TRBV5-4	TRBJ2-5	.	.	TGTGCCAGCAGCTTGGTGGATGTCCCAGAGACCCAGTACTTC	CASSLVDVPETQYF
TRBV5-1	TRBJ2-2	.	.	TGCGCCAGCAGCTTGAACCCCGGTAATGCCGGGGAGCTGTTTTTT	CASSLNPGNAGELFF
TRBV11-3	TRBJ2-1	.	.	TGTGCCAGCAGCCTGGGCCAGGACAACAATGAGCAGTTCTTC	CASSLGQDNNEQFF
TRBV6-1	TRBJ2-3	.	TRBD2	TGTGCCAGCAGTGAAGTCGGGAGGGCCGAGGGTACGCAGTATTTT	CASSEVGRAEGTQYF
TRBV30	TRBJ1-1	few	TRBD1	TGTGCCGGGGACAGGGGGTTGGCTTTCTTT	CAGDRGLAFF
TRBV15	TRBJ2-1	few	.	TGTGCCACCAGCAGAGCGGAGGGGCAGAGGGAGAATGAGCAGTTCTTC	CATSRAEGQRENEQFF
TRBV28	TRBJ2-1	once	TRBD2	TGTGCCAGCAGCGAGGCGGGAGTATACAATGAGCAGTTCTTC	CASSEAGVYNEQFF
TRBV30	TRBJ1-5	.	TRBD1	TGTGCCTGGAGTGACAGGGGAAATCAGCCCCAGCATTTT	CAWSDRGNQPQHF
TRBV7-9	TRBJ2-1	.	.	TGTGCCAGCAGCTTAATAGGTCGGGCGGGCAGCTTGGGGATTGAGCAGTTCTTC	CASSLIGRAGSLGIEQFF
TRBV27	TRBJ1-4	.	.	TGTGCCAGCAGTCCATCGGGGACTACTAATGAAAAACTGTTTTTT	CASSPSGTTNEKLFF
TRBV6-1	TRBJ2-1	.	.	TGTGCCAGTGAAGGGTGGGGGGAGCAGTTCTTC	CASEGWGEQFF
TRBV6-5	TRBJ1-1	.	.	TGTGCCAGTCGCAGAGTTGTGGTGGACGCTGAAGCTTTCTTT	CASRRVVVDAEAFF
TRBV2	TRBJ1-2	.	.	TGTGCCAGCAGTCCGGAACCGATCTATGGCTACACCTTC	CASSPEPIYGYTF
TRBV2	TRBJ2-5	.	.	TGTGCCAGCAGCTCTCCGGCCCCGGAGAACTTC	CASSSPAPENF
TRBV18	TRBJ2-5	few	.	TGTGCCAGCTCACCAGAGGGGGGGCAAGAGACCCAGTACTTC	CASSPEGGQETQYF
TRBV5-4	TRBJ2-2	.	TRBD1	TGTGCCAGCAGCGGGACAGGGCTCGGGGAGCTGTTTTTT	CASSGTGLGELFF
TRBV11-2	TRBJ2-7	few	.	TGTGCCAGCAGCCGTCGGACAAATAAAGAAAACGAGCAGTACTTC	CASSRRTNKENEQYF
TRBV18	TRBJ1-4	.	.	TGTGCCAGCTCACGTTTGCCCGAGGGAGGGGACGAAAAACTGTTTTTT	CASSRLPEGGDEKLFF
TRBV27	TRBJ2-3	.	.	TGTGCCAGCAACCACGGAAGGACAGATACGCAGTATTTT	CASNHGRTDTQYF
TRBV5-4	TRBJ2-2	few	TRBD1	TGTGCCAGCAGCTCTTGGGACAGGGATTACACCGGGGAGCTGTTTTTT	CASSSWDRDYTGELFF
TRBV11-2	TRBJ2-7	.	.	TGTGCCAGCAGCTTAGCGGGCAAAATCTACGAGCAGTACTTC	CASSLAGKIYEQYF
TRBV14	TRBJ1-2	.	.	TGTGCCAGCAGCCAAGAGGGCCAAGGCCGGGCTGGCTACACCTTC	CASSQEGQGRAGYTF
TRBV2	TRBJ1-2	few	TRBD1	TGTGCCAGCAGTGCTTGGGGACAGGGCGGGAGCTACACCTTC	CASSAWGQGGSYTF
TRBV29-1	TRBJ1-1	.	.	TGCAGCGTTGGAGCGGCGCAGAACACTGAAGCTTTCTTT	CSVGAAQNTEAFF
TRBV11-2	TRBJ2-7	.	.	TGTGCCAGCAGCTTACTTAGGGCAGGACCCCACGAGCAGTACTTC	CASSLLRAGPHEQYF
TRBV5-1	TRBJ2-3	.	TRBD2	TGCGCCAGCAGCTTGAGGGTAGCGGGGGGCACAGATACGCAGTATTTT	CASSLRVAGGTDTQYF
TRBV7-7	TRBJ2-2	.	.	TGTGCCAGCAGCACTGGACACAGTTTCACCGGGGAGCTGTTTTTT	CASSTGHSFTGELFF
TRBV5-1	TRBJ1-4	once	.	TGCGCCAGCAGCTTAAGTGGGGAAAAACTGTTTTTT	CASSLSGEKLFF
TRBV5-4	TRBJ2-2	once	.	TGTGCCAGCAGCTTGGCGACAGATAACACCGGGGAGCTGTTTTTT	CASSLATDNTGELFF
TRBV5-1	TRBJ2-7	.	.	TGCGCCAGCAGTCTGGGACTCCTAAGAAACGAGCAGTACTTC	CASSLGLLRNEQYF
TRBV4-2	TRBJ1-2	.	.	TGTGCCAGCAGCCAAGACAGGGTAAGGGGCTACACCTTC	CASSQDRVRGYTF
TRBV7-9	TRBJ1-1	.	.	TGTGCCAGCAGCTTAACGATCAGGGACGGCACTGAAGCTTTCTTT	CASSLTIRDGTEAFF
TRBV7-9	TRBJ1-2	few	.	TGTGCCAGCAGCTTGAATTATGGCTACACCTTC	CASSLNYGYTF
TRBV7-2	TRBJ2-7	.	.	TGTGCCAGCAAGCAGGGTGTCGGGGAATACGAGCAGTACTTC	CASKQGVGEYEQYF
TRBV5-4	TRBJ1-2	few	.	TGTGCCAGCAGCTTGGATGCGGGGTATGGCTACACCTTC	CASSLDAGYGYTF
TRBV2	TRBJ1-4	.	.	TGTGCCAGCAATCAGGGAGATCAAGAAAAACTGTTTTTT	CASNQGDQEKLFF
TRBV11-2	TRBJ1-1	.	.	TGTGCCAGCAGCTTTACGGACAGTGAAGCTTTCTTT	CASSFTDSEAFF
TRBV4-1	TRBJ1-4	.	.	TGCGCCAGCAGCCAAGTAGGGAGAAAACTGTTTTTT	CASSQVGRKLFF
TRBV28	TRBJ2-7	.	.	TGTGCCAGCAGTTCCACAGCCCCAACCTACGAGCAGTACTTC	CASSSTAPTYEQYF
TRBV7-2	TRBJ1-1	few	TRBD1	TGTGCCAGCAGCTCCCAGGGGGTGGGGGGCACTGAAGCTTTCTTT	CASSSQGVGGTEAFF
TRBV9	TRBJ1-3	.	.	TGTGCCAGCAGCGTATTAGGGGCAGCTACATCCTCTGGAAACACCATATATTTT	CASSVLGAATSSGNTIYF
TRBV29-1	TRBJ1-1	.	.	TGCAGCGTTGGGACCGTCGAGCCTGAAGCTTTCTTT	CSVGTVEPEAFF
TRBV27	TRBJ1-2	few	TRBD1	TGTGCCAGCAGTCTACAGGGGGCAAACTATGGCTACACCTTC	CASSLQGANYGYTF
TRBV25-1	TRBJ1-4	few	TRBD1	TGTGCCAGCAGTACCTGGACAGGGATAAATGAAAAACTGTTTTTT	CASSTWTGINEKLFF
TRBV21-1	TRBJ2-6	once	.	TGTGCCAGCAGCACCGGGGGGCCCCTACGCTGGGCCAACGTCCTGACTTTC	CASSTGGPLRWANVLTF
TRBV19	TRBJ2-7	.	.	TGTGCCAGTAGTCCAAAAGACTCTGCGGGGCTCCACGAGCAGTACTTC	CASSPKDSAGLHEQYF
TRBV11-2	TRBJ2-1	.	TRBD2	TGTGCCAGCAGCTTTACGACTAGCTCCAATGAGCAGTTCTTC	CASSFTTSSNEQFF
TRBV20-1	TRBJ2-3	.	.	TGCAGTGGGGGAGCGGATACGCAGTATTTT	CSGGADTQYF
TRBV29-1	TRBJ1-5	.	.	TGCAGCGTTTTGTTGGGGGTGGGTCAGCCCCAGCATTTT	CSVLLGVGQPQHF
TRBV7-2	TRBJ2-5	.	.	TGTGCCAGCAGCTTAAGGGGACCCCCCTTACAAGAGACCCAGTACTTC	CASSLRGPPLQETQYF
TRBV7-2	TRBJ1-2	.	.	TGTGCCAGCATCCCTCAGGGTGGAAGCTATGGCTACACCTTC	CASIPQGGSYGYTF
TRBV18	TRBJ1-2	few	.	TGTGCCAGCTCACCAAGGGGGACTCGAAGGGGGGAAGGCTACACCTTC	CASSPRGTRRGEGYTF